The 24 T cell receptor beta chains given below trace back to one sample, sequenced in a study of blood T cell repertoires in COVID-19. The protocol was immunoSEQ multiplex PCR, while the TCRdb copy is restricted to in-frame clones and leaves out a portion. This repertoire shows around 200,000 clones, approximately 85% found once; its top ten account for 9.8%. Sequencing was done on a sample of peripheral blood. These receptors all come from a woman at least 80 years old with acute or convalescent COVID-19.

The rearrangement links TRBV6-5 to TRBJ1-2; unclear D gene. This CDR3 has 13 amino acids. CDR1 is MNHEY, CDR2 SVGAGI, per germline. V gave up 6 bases and J gave up 2 bases, with 10 bases separating them. CDR3 DNA: TGTGCCAGCAGGCCGGTCCAAAACTATGGCTACACCTTC. This encodes CASRPVQNYGYTF.

In its sample, this clone was seen once. The rearrangement uses TRBV7-2 and TRBJ1-3; D unclear. Trimming shortened V by 1 base and J by 2 bases, and 12 bases separated the two germline ends. Per the germline V gene, CDR1 is SGHTA and CDR2 is FQGNSA. The length of the CDR3 is 16 residues. Here the CDR3 DNA reads TGTGCCAGCAGCTTAGGGCGTCGGGGTACTGGAAACACCATATATTTT. Translation gives CASSLGRRGTGNTIYF.

V gene TRBV24-1 combines with J gene TRBJ2-4; weak D call: TRBD1 (6 bases). Trimming removed 4 bases at V and 11 bases at J, with 11 bases between. Looked up from germline, CDR1 is KGHDR and CDR2 is SFDVKD. The CDR3 runs 12 residues. The CDR3 sequence is CATSDRQDLQYF. In DNA, the CDR3 is TGTGCCACCAGTGACAGACAGGACCTTCAGTACTTC.

This clone has just one count. The chain employs TRBV12-3 or TRBV12-4 and TRBJ2-7; D is perhaps TRBD1 (6 bases). Deletions cut 5 bases from V and 5 bases from J, with 13 bases between. CDR3 length: 13 amino acids. The CDR3 sequence is CASSPLGADEQYF. Written as DNA, the CDR3 is TGTGCCAGCAGTCCTTTGGGGGCGGACGAGCAGTACTTC.

This clone was seen only a few times. The chain carries TRBV24-1 and TRBJ1-5, with TRBD1 identical over 9 bases. The CDR3 covers 16 residues. Germline trimming cut 7 bases from V and 4 bases from J; bases unmatched to any gene: 10. Germline V CDR1 and CDR2: KGHDR, SFDVKD. In DNA, the CDR3 is TGTGCCACCAGCCCCGGGACAGGGACGGGGAATCAGCCCCAGCATTTT. Translation gives CATSPGTGTGNQPQHF.

J is TRBJ1-3 and V is TRBV11-2; 8 positions match TRBD1. Germline values: CDR1 SGHAT, CDR2 FQNNGV. J was trimmed by 0 bases and V by 3 bases; bases with no gene match: 7. The CDR3 extends over 17 amino acids. The CDR3, as DNA: TGTGCCAGCAGCTTGGGACAGGTCCGCTTCTCTGGAAACACCATATATTTT. It translates to CASSLGQVRFSGNTIYF.

V and J are TRBV3-1 (or the pseudogene TRBV3-2) and TRBJ1-6; D is undetermined. The CDR3 contains 14 residues. V gave up 1 base and J gave up 10 bases, with 11 bases separating them. Germline V gene sequence: CDR1 LGHDT, CDR2 YNNKEL (reference sequence). The CDR3 region is CASSQAPGGSPLHF. CDR3 DNA: TGTGCCAGCAGCCAAGCGCCAGGCGGGTCACCCCTCCACTTT.

This sequence joins TRBV7-8 and TRBJ2-5; the D gene is possibly TRBD1 (5 bases). Looked up from germline, CDR1 is SGHVS and CDR2 is FQNEAQ. The ends were cut back, 1 base at V and 6 bases at J, with 9 bases in the middle. The length of the CDR3 is 13 residues. The CDR3 region is CASSLVGAKTQYF. CDR3 DNA sequence: TGTGCCAGCAGCTTAGTAGGGGCCAAGACCCAGTACTTC.

The chain has TRBV6-1 and TRBJ1-5; maybe TRBD1 (6 bases). CDR1 and CDR2 (germline): MNHNS, SASEGT. Trimming left V 2 bases short and J 6 bases short, with 14 bases between. The CDR3 contains 15 residues. CDR3 in DNA: TGTGCCAGCAGTGAAAACAGGGTCAAATCTCAGCCCCAGCATTTT. As protein: CASSENRVKSQPQHF.

This sequence joins TRBV5-6 and TRBJ2-5, with 13 bases identical to TRBD2. J lost 6 bases, V lost 1 base, and 3 bases had no gene match. The germline V gene encodes CDR1 SGHDT and CDR2 YYEEEE. The CDR3 sequence is 15 residues long. The CDR3 sequence is CASSLTSGGAQTQYF. CDR3 DNA: TGTGCCAGCAGCTTGACTAGCGGGGGGGCGCAGACCCAGTACTTC.

The chain uses TRBV7-6 and TRBJ2-2, with D possibly TRBD1 on 5 matching bases. Trimming took off 2 bases at V and 3 bases at J, with 10 bases between the two ends. The germline V gene encodes CDR1 SGHVS and CDR2 FNYEAQ. This CDR3 spans 15 amino acids. CDR3 region: CASSLRREYTGELFF. CDR3 DNA: TGTGCCAGCAGCTTACGCAGGGAATACACCGGGGAGCTGTTTTTT.

The J gene is TRBJ1-2, the V gene TRBV4-1; 7 nucleotides line up with TRBD1. The germline gives CDR1 MGHRA, CDR2 YSYEKL. The trim removed 3 bases at V and 4 bases at J, leaving 11 bases unmatched. This CDR3 is built from 16 residues. CDR3 DNA sequence: TGCGCCAGCAGCCACCAGACAGGGTTGGTCCCCTATGGCTACACCTTC. This sequence encodes CASSHQTGLVPYGYTF.

There are a few counts of this clone. CDR3 coding DNA: TGTGCCAGCAGCTACAGACAGGTCGTAGATACGCAGTATTTT. This sequence encodes CASSYRQVVDTQYF. This chain connects TRBV5-6 to TRBJ2-3, with D perhaps matching TRBD1 (6 bases). The V end was cut by 3 bases, the J end by 5 bases, with 13 bases between. Germline V gene sequence: CDR1 SGHDT, CDR2 YYEEEE. There are 14 residues in the CDR3.

V and J are TRBV6-1 and TRBJ2-1; D is possibly TRBD2 (6 bases). Trimming shortened V by 0 bases and J by 12 bases, and 15 bases separated the two germline ends. Germline V gives CDR1 MNHNS, CDR2 SASEGT. This CDR3 spans 14 amino acids. CDR3 nucleotide sequence: TGTGCCAGCAGTGAAGCCCCTGGGGAGGCCGTGCAGTTCTTC. Protein: CASSEAPGEAVQFF.

The J gene is TRBJ2-3, the V gene TRBV18, with 10 positions matching TRBD1. J gave up 3 bases and V 4 bases, and 4 bases lay outside the gene matches. CDR3 size: 15 residues. Germline-derived CDR1 and CDR2 are KGHSH and LQKENI. CDR3 nucleotides: TGTGCCAGCTCACAAGGACAGGGGGTTACAGATACGCAGTATTTT. It specifies CASSQGQGVTDTQYF.

CDR3 residues: CASGGQDPYYEQYF. The CDR3 coding sequence is TGCGCCAGCGGGGGACAGGACCCTTACTACGAGCAGTACTTC. The chain joins TRBV5-1 to TRBJ2-7; 8 bases line up with TRBD1. This CDR3 spans 14 amino acids. Germline assignment: CDR1 SGHRS and CDR2 YFSETQ. Germline trimming cut 7 bases from V and 3 bases from J; bases unmatched to any gene: 9.

The chain recombines TRBV27 with TRBJ2-1, with 9 bases that match TRBD1. This CDR3 contains 16 residues. In germline, CDR1 is MNHEY, CDR2 SMNVEV (reference sequence). Trimming at V came to 4 bases and at J to 3 bases, leaving 7 bases not matched to a gene. The CDR3 sequence is CASSSLRDRDYNEQFF. CDR3 coding DNA: TGTGCCAGCAGTTCCCTCCGGGACAGGGACTACAATGAGCAGTTCTTC.

The CDR3, as DNA: TGCAGCGTCCTCCCGACAGGGTTTGGCTACAATGAGCAGTTCTTC. Residues: CSVLPTGFGYNEQFF. J is TRBJ2-1 and V is TRBV29-1; TRBD1 matches 7 bases. The V and J ends lost 6 bases and 3 bases, in that order; junction bases with no gene match: 11. The CDR3 is made up of 15 amino acids. Germline V gene lookup returns CDR1 SQVTM and CDR2 ANQGSEA.

V is TRBV24-1 and J is TRBJ2-7; possible D gene TRBD1, 5 bases. Germline V gene sequence: CDR1 KGHDR, CDR2 SFDVKD. Trimming cost V 3 bases and J 9 bases, with 14 bases left between them. This CDR3 contains 13 residues. The CDR3 loop is CATSDTDIRRQYF. The CDR3 DNA sequence: TGTGCCACCAGTGATACGGACATCCGGAGGCAGTACTTC.

The chain couples TRBV24-1 to TRBJ2-1; 8 bases agree with TRBD1. The J segment lost 6 bases and the V segment lost 3 bases, leaving 12 bases of the junction unmatched. Germline V gene lookup returns CDR1 KGHDR and CDR2 SFDVKD. This CDR3 is 17 amino acids long. The DNA for the CDR3 is TGTGCCACCAGTGATGGACAGGGTCGGGTTAAGGGCAATGAGCAGTTCTTC. This codes for CATSDGQGRVKGNEQFF.

This clone was seen only once. The chain employs TRBV7-2 and TRBJ1-2, with 8 bases matching TRBD1. From germline, CDR1 is SGHTA and CDR2 FQGNSA. This CDR3 contains 15 residues. V was pared by 5 bases and J by 6 bases, with 11 bases of the junction left unmatched. The CDR3 coding sequence is TGTGCCAGCAGCCCAGGGGGCGTTCTATTGGATGGCTACACCTTC. Translated: CASSPGGVLLDGYTF.

The chain recombines TRBV6-6 with TRBJ2-7; maybe TRBD1 (5 bases). The V gene lost 6 bases and the J gene lost 7 bases, with 16 bases spanning the gap. Germline V lookup: CDR1 MNHNY, CDR2 SVGAGI (reference sequence). The CDR3 length is 13 residues. This CDR3 is CASRDQATVEQYF. The CDR3 nucleotides are TGTGCCAGCAGAGACCAGGCGACAGTTGAGCAGTACTTC.

The gene calls are TRBV3-1 (or the pseudogene TRBV3-2) and TRBJ1-4; no clear D. Germline loops: CDR1 LGHDT, CDR2 YNNKEL (reference sequence). The CDR3 has 16 amino acids. With 3 bases removed from V and 8 bases from J, the gap between germline ends came to 19 bases. The CDR3 coding sequence is TGTGCCAGCAGCCATAGTAAAGGGTCAGGAGGAGAAAAACTGTTTTTT. As protein: CASSHSKGSGGEKLFF.

The chain uses TRBV10-2 and TRBJ2-5, with D tentatively TRBD1 (7 bases). The CDR3 covers 14 residues. Germline values: CDR1 WSHSY, CDR2 SAAADI. Trimming stripped 3 bases from V and 6 bases from J, with 14 bases between. CDR3 region: CASSDGGGGQTQYF. The DNA of the CDR3 is TGCGCCAGCAGTGATGGAGGGGGCGGGCAGACCCAGTACTTC.